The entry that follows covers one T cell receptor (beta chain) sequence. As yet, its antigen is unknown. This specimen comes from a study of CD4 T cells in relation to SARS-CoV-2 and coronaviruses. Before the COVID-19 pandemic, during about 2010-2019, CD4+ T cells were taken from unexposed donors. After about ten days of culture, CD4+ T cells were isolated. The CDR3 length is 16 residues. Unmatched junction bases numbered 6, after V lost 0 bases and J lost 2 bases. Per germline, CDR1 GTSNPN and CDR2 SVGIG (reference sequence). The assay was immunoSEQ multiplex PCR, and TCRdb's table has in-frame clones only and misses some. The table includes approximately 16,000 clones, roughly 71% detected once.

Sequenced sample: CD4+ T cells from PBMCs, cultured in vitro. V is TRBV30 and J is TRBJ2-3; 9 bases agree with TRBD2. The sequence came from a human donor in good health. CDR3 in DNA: TGTGCCTGGAGTGTACTTAGCGGGAGAGTCACAGATACGCAGTATTTT. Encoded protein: CAWSVLSGRVTDTQYF.